The 6 T cell receptor beta chains in this list originate from one sample, sequenced in a study of blood T cells in healthy people across ages. The authors ran a second PCR of roughly 6 to 11 cycles using a sample-barcoded 5' primer and a J-beta primer mix. TCRdb ran MiXCR on the 5' RACE reads and lists one entry per CDR3 protein. This sample yields 650,000 to 950,000 distinct CDR3 sequences, of which approximately 48% are seen a single time; about 19% belongs to the top ten. Specimen: blood. These receptors were collected from a man between 60 and 70 years old in good health.

This clonotype was counted once. Given a much more abundant clone one base away, this may be a read error. J is TRBJ2-3 and V is TRBV7-2; 12 nucleotides line up with TRBD1. The CDR3 covers 15 residues. The germline V gene has CDR1 SGHTA and CDR2 FQGNSA. J lost 6 bases, V lost 5 bases, and 6 bases had no gene match. CDR3 protein: CASSAGQGAFDTQYF. The CDR3 DNA reads TGTGCCAGCAGCGCGGGACAGGGGGCTTTTGATACGCAGTATTTT.

This clonotype was detected only once. V gene TRBV6-6 combines with J gene TRBJ2-1; D is possibly TRBD1 or TRBD2 (5 bases each). V was clipped by 0 bases and J by 4 bases, with 13 bases between them. There are 16 residues in the CDR3. Per germline, CDR1 MNHNY and CDR2 SVGAGI (reference sequence). CDR3 sequence: CASSYSGRGDYNEQFF. In DNA, the CDR3 is TGTGCCAGCAGTTACTCGGGTCGAGGGGATTACAATGAGCAGTTCTTC.

This chain connects TRBV3-1 to TRBJ2-5; maybe TRBD1 (5 bases). Germline loops: CDR1 LGHDT, CDR2 YNNKEL (reference sequence). Trimming took 1 base from V and 5 from J, leaving 11 bases between them. This CDR3 is 14 amino acids long. CDR3 region: CASSQGGVLETQYF. The DNA for the CDR3 is TGTGCCAGCAGCCAAGGGGGCGTGCTGGAGACCCAGTACTTC.

J is TRBJ1-5 and V is TRBV7-2, with D possibly TRBD1 on 6 matching bases. The CDR3 consists of 14 residues. The V end was cut by 5 bases, the J end by 9 bases, with 17 bases between. Germline CDR1 reads SGHTA; CDR2 reads FQGNSA. The CDR3 loop is CASSKGDTRGPQHF. CDR3 DNA sequence: TGTGCCAGCAGCAAGGGGGACACCCGGGGGCCCCAGCATTTT.

The table lists this clonotype with a few counts. This chain connects TRBV14 to TRBJ2-3; D remains unclear. This CDR3 is 13 amino acids long. With 9 bases removed from V and 6 bases from J, the gap between germline ends came to 16 bases. Germline lookup yields CDR1 SGHDN and CDR2 FVKESK. The CDR3 sequence is CASSDPPPDTQYF. The CDR3 coding sequence is TGTGCCAGTTCGGACCCCCCTCCGGATACGCAGTATTTT.

The V and J genes are TRBV6-2 or TRBV6-3 and TRBJ2-3; TRBD1 aligns across 9 bases. CDR1 is MNHEY and CDR2 is SVGEGT in the germline V gene. Trimming at V came to 6 bases and at J to 5 bases, leaving 9 bases not matched to a gene. This CDR3 is built from 15 residues. The CDR3 DNA sequence: TGTGCCAGCAGCCGTCCCGGGACAGGGATAGATACGCAGTATTTT. Amino acids: CASSRPGTGIDTQYF.